The 4 T cell receptor beta chains listed next were all sequenced from one sample in a study of prognosis after radiotherapy for stage I lung cancer. Amplification of TCR beta CDR3 from genomic DNA used two-round multiplex PCR. Used in first-round PCR were primers specific to each TRBV and TRBJ gene. A single record per CDR3 protein comes from TCRdb applying MiXCR to the multiplex PCR reads. Among some 13,000 distinct CDR3 sequences listed, 40% to 55% were seen once. The sample here was PBMCs, taken before or after stereotactic body radiation therapy (not recorded which). The receptors originated from a donor at least 50 years old with non-small cell lung cancer.

The sample holds many counts of this clonotype. This rearrangement joins TRBV4-1 to TRBJ1-4; tentatively, D is TRBD1 (5 bases). The CDR3 is made up of 15 amino acids. The germline V gene has CDR1 MGHRA and CDR2 YSYEKL. V was clipped by 2 bases and J by 5 bases, with 12 bases between them. Here the CDR3 DNA reads TGCGCCAGCAGCCAATTGGCCGGGGGGAATGAAAAACTGTTTTTT. This encodes CASSQLAGGNEKLFF.

The chain uses TRBV2 and TRBJ2-1, with TRBD2 as a possible D gene (5 bases). The CDR3 is made up of 15 amino acids. Germline V lookup: CDR1 SNHLY, CDR2 FYNNEI. Trimming took off 5 bases at V and 10 bases at J, with 21 bases between the two ends. CDR3 sequence: CASSPEVRGRGEQFF. The CDR3 DNA follows: TGTGCCAGCAGTCCTGAGGTACGTGGACGGGGAGAGCAGTTCTTC.

V and J are TRBV9 and TRBJ2-3, with TRBD2 identical over 7 bases. In germline, CDR1 is SGDLS, CDR2 YYNGEE. The CDR3 runs 17 residues. The trim removed 2 bases at V and 2 bases at J, leaving 11 bases unmatched. CDR3 coding DNA: TGTGCCAGCAGCGTCTGCCTTCTAGCGGAGACCACAGATACGCAGTATTTT. Its protein product is CASSVCLLAETTDTQYF.

Regarding this clonotype: This likely reflects a read error, since a far larger clone is one base away. V usage is TRBV6-9 and J usage is TRBJ1-6; D may be TRBD1 (6 bases). With 8 bases removed from V and 6 bases from J, the gap between germline ends came to 14 bases. Germline V gene data show CDR1 as MNHGY and CDR2 as SVAAGI. The CDR3 is made up of 14 amino acids. The CDR3 here is CASQKGHVNSPLHF. The CDR3 nucleotides read TGTGCCAGCCAGAAGGGACATGTTAATTCACCCCTCCACTTT.